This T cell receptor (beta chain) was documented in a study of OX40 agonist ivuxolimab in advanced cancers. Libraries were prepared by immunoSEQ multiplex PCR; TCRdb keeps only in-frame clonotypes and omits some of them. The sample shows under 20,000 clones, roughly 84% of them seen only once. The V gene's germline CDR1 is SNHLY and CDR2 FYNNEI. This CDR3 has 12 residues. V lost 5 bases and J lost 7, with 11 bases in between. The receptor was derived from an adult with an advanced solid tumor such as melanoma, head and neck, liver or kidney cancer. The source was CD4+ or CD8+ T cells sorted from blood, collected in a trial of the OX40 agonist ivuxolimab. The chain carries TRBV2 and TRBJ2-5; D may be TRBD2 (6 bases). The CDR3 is CASSRDLATQYF. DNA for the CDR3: TGTGCCAGCAGTAGGGACTTGGCGACCCAGTACTTC.